Listed below are T cell receptor beta chains from one sample, sequenced in a study of T-cell reconstitution after alpha-beta-depleted transplantation in children. TCRdb processed the PCR reads anew with MiXCR; each CDR3 protein has one entry. The sample gives 500,000 to 600,000 distinct CDR3 sequences, 25% to 30% of which show up once; around a third is in the top ten. Sequences were derived from PBMCs, sampled before TCRalphabeta/CD19-depleted stem cell transplant. These receptors all come from a boy in the first two years of life with Wiskott-Aldrich syndrome, due to receive a stem cell transplant. The CDR3 runs from the conserved cysteine through the conserved F or W. The D gene is left open where the match is weak. Clone size is stated in some rows and not others, as once, few, many or a class when expanded.

J: TRBJ2-7
size: -
V: TRBV3-1
D: -
DNA: TGTGCCAGCAGCCCTTCGGGAGCCCTCTCCTACGAGCAGTACTTC
CDR3: CASSPSGALSYEQYF

J: TRBJ2-1
size: few
V: TRBV20-1
D: -
DNA: TGCAGTGCCGTGGAGCCCTACAATGAGCAGTTCTTC
CDR3: CSAVEPYNEQFF

J: TRBJ2-1
size: few
V: TRBV7-8
D: TRBD2
DNA: TGTGCCAGCAGCCCCCGAACGACTAGCGGGGCGAATGAGCAGTTCTTC
CDR3: CASSPRTTSGANEQFF

J: TRBJ2-1
size: few
V: TRBV14
D: -
DNA: TGTGCCAGCAGCCTATCGACAGTAAGGAATGAGCAGTTCTTC
CDR3: CASSLSTVRNEQFF

J: TRBJ2-1
size: -
V: TRBV12-3/TRBV12-4
D: TRBD1
DNA: TGTGCCAGCAGTCCAAGACAGGGGGTGTGGAATGAGCAGTTCTTC
CDR3: CASSPRQGVWNEQFF

J: TRBJ1-5
size: -
V: TRBV27
D: -
DNA: TGTGCCAGCAGTTTATCGGTAGGGGATCAGCCCCAGCATTTT
CDR3: CASSLSVGDQPQHF

J: TRBJ2-1
size: few
V: TRBV7-3
D: -
DNA: TGTGCCAGCAGCTCCACAGGGCCCCGGGACAATGAGCAGTTCTTC
CDR3: CASSSTGPRDNEQFF

J: TRBJ1-2
size: -
V: TRBV4-1
D: -
DNA: TGCGCCAGCAGCCAAGTCGATTTCAGCGGGTTCGTTGGCTACACCTTC
CDR3: CASSQVDFSGFVGYTF

J: TRBJ2-2
size: -
V: TRBV18
D: TRBD2
DNA: TGTGCCAGCTCAACACTAGCGGGAGGCCCGAACACCGGGGAGCTGTTTTTT
CDR3: CASSTLAGGPNTGELFF

J: TRBJ1-5
size: -
V: TRBV19
D: TRBD1
DNA: TGTGCCAGTAGTGGGGACAGGGGGCGCAGGCAGCCCCAGCATTTT
CDR3: CASSGDRGRRQPQHF

J: TRBJ2-7
size: -
V: TRBV27
D: -
DNA: TGTGCCAGCAGTTTATTTCCCGGTTCCTACGAGCAGTACTTC
CDR3: CASSLFPGSYEQYF

J: TRBJ2-1
size: -
V: TRBV20-1
D: TRBD1
DNA: TGCAGTGCTAGAGATCTGGACAGGGCCAATGAGCAGTTCTTC
CDR3: CSARDLDRANEQFF

J: TRBJ2-1
size: -
V: TRBV24-1
D: -
DNA: TGTGCCACCAGTGGCACAGGGTACAATGAGCAGTTCTTC
CDR3: CATSGTGYNEQFF

J: TRBJ1-2
size: -
V: TRBV6-5
D: TRBD1
DNA: TGTGCGAGCAGTTACCGAAGGACAGGCTCTGGCTACACCTTC
CDR3: CASSYRRTGSGYTF

J: TRBJ1-5
size: -
V: TRBV28
D: TRBD1
DNA: TGTGCCAGCACCCCTGGGGACAGGCCGAATCAGCCCCAGCATTTT
CDR3: CASTPGDRPNQPQHF

J: TRBJ2-7
size: -
V: TRBV5-1
D: -
DNA: TGCGCCAGCAGCTTGGGGCGGCAACGATACGAGCAGTACTTC
CDR3: CASSLGRQRYEQYF

J: TRBJ2-7
size: many
V: TRBV6-6
D: -
DNA: TGTGCCAGCAGTAGGAATTCCTACGAGCAGTACTTC
CDR3: CASSRNSYEQYF

J: TRBJ2-1
size: -
V: TRBV20-1
D: TRBD2
DNA: TGCAGTGCTAGAGATTGGTTCCGACGAGCCAGCGGGAGGCCATACAATGAGCAGTTCTTC
CDR3: CSARDWFRRASGRPYNEQFF

J: TRBJ1-6
size: few
V: TRBV5-1
D: -
DNA: TGCGCCAGCAGCTTGCTACCTGAGGATTCACCCCTCCACTTT
CDR3: CASSLLPEDSPLHF

J: TRBJ2-4
size: -
V: TRBV7-9
D: TRBD2
DNA: TGTGCCAGCAGCCTAGGGAGCGGGATAAAAAACATTCAGTACTTC
CDR3: CASSLGSGIKNIQYF

J: TRBJ2-7
size: -
V: TRBV7-2
D: -
DNA: TGTGCCAGCAGCTTAGCGGTAACCTCCTCCTACGAGCAGTACTTC
CDR3: CASSLAVTSSYEQYF

J: TRBJ1-6
size: few
V: TRBV27
D: TRBD1
DNA: TGTGCCAGCAGTTGGGGACAGTATAATTCACCCCTCCACTTT
CDR3: CASSWGQYNSPLHF

J: TRBJ2-7
size: once
V: TRBV20-1
D: TRBD2
DNA: TGCAGTGCTAGAGCGCAGAGCGGGAGTCTCCACGAGCAGTACTTC
CDR3: CSARAQSGSLHEQYF

J: TRBJ2-1
size: -
V: TRBV28
D: TRBD2
DNA: TGTGCCAGCAGTCCCGGACTAGCATCCGATGAGCAGTTCTTC
CDR3: CASSPGLASDEQFF

J: TRBJ2-7
size: -
V: TRBV27
D: -
DNA: TGTGCCAGCAGTTTAAGACAGGCGAGGTCCTACGAGCAGTACTTC
CDR3: CASSLRQARSYEQYF

J: TRBJ2-7
size: -
V: TRBV20-1
D: -
DNA: TGCAGTGCTAGAGTACCAGGGAAGGGATTGTACGAGCAGTACTTC
CDR3: CSARVPGKGLYEQYF

J: TRBJ1-6
size: few
V: TRBV6-1
D: -
DNA: TGTGCCAGTAGCCCCCGCGGGCCTAATTCACCCCTCCACTTT
CDR3: CASSPRGPNSPLHF

J: TRBJ2-1
size: -
V: TRBV11-2
D: -
DNA: TGTGCCAGCAGCTTTGGTTTTAGGTCCGGGTACAATGAGCAGTTCTTC
CDR3: CASSFGFRSGYNEQFF

J: TRBJ1-2
size: few
V: TRBV10-2
D: -
DNA: TGCGCCAGCAGTGAGAACGGGTACTATGGCTACACCTTC
CDR3: CASSENGYYGYTF